This TCR beta chain was recorded in a study of identical twins. The cDNA had a unique molecular identifier and a template-switch universal primer site. One entry per CDR3 protein results from TCRdb running MiXCR on the 5' RACE reads. The sample has some 1,600,000 distinct CDR3 sequences; around a third are singletons. Germline CDR1 and CDR2: MNHEY and SMNVEV (reference sequence). V shed 5 bases and J 7 bases; nucleotides not matched to a gene: 17. The CDR3 has 19 amino acids. Overall study results and limits: A lower insertion count was a feature of abundant cord blood beta clonotypes, with no such feature in memory repertoires.

Remarks on this clonotype: The antigen remains undetermined.

This TCR came from a newborn girl in good health. Specimen: cord blood. V gene TRBV27 combines with J gene TRBJ2-1; 13 nucleotides match TRBD2. The CDR3 DNA reads as TGTGCCAGCAGTCCAGACTCAACCGGGACTAGCGGGGACCTAAATGAGCAGTTCTTC. Encoded protein: CASSPDSTGTSGDLNEQFF.